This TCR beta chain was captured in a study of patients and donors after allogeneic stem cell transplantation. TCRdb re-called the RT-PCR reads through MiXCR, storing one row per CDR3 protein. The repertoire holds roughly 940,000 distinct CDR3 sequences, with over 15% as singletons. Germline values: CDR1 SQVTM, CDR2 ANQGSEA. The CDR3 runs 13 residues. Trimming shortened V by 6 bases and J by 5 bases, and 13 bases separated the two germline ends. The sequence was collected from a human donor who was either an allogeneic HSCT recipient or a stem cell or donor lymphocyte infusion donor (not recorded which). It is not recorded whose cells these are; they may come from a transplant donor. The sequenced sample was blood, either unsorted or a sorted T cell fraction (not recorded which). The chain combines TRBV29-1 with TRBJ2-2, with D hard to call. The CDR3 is CSVPFGPTGELFF. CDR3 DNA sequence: TGCAGCGTCCCTTTTGGTCCGACCGGGGAGCTGTTTTTT.